This TCR beta chain was sequenced for a study of identical twins. General study findings and limits: Models underestimated TCR alpha sharing (out-of-frame) in monozygotic twins.

TCRdb re-analysed the 5' RACE reads in MiXCR, keeping a single row per CDR3 protein. The sample carries roughly 690,000 distinct CDR3 sequences, 20% to 25% recorded once. With respect to this clonotype: What it recognizes is unknown.

J lost 2 bases, V lost 3 bases, and 3 bases had no gene match. The germline V gene has CDR1 SQVTM and CDR2 ANQGSEA. The CDR3 covers 15 residues. These same data were also listed under a study on T cells expressing NK-cell markers.

This rearrangement joins TRBV29-1 to TRBJ2-1; 11 nucleotides align to TRBD2. Sequenced input: PBMCs. The TCR comes from a woman aged 18-35 years in good health. CDR3 sequence: CSVDKLAGAYNEQFF. The CDR3 nucleotides read TGCAGCGTTGATAAACTAGCGGGAGCCTACAATGAGCAGTTCTTC.